A single sample is the source of the 23 T cell receptor beta chains below, sequenced in a study of Ad26.COV2.S vaccination and SARS-CoV-2 variants. The protocol was immunoSEQ multiplex PCR, while the TCRdb copy is restricted to in-frame clones and leaves out a portion. Among about 350,000 clones listed, 88% were seen once. Treatment defined: around 19 received Ad26.COV2.S at low or high dose, single or two shots; about 5 received placebo; per-sample allocation not given. Each sample was drawn 63 days after the first injection (of vaccine or placebo). This material consisted of peripheral blood, taken in a trial of Ad26.COV2.S vaccine versus placebo. Receptor source: a person aged 18-65 years who received the Ad26.COV2.S COVID-19 vaccine or a placebo.

V usage is TRBV6-5 and J usage is TRBJ1-3, with a tentative D call TRBD1 (5 bases). This CDR3 is 14 amino acids long. V was trimmed by 8 bases and J by 9 bases, leaving 20 bases between them. CDR1 and CDR2 (germline): MNHEY, SVGAGI. The CDR3 nucleotides read TGTGCCAGCCACTTCGGGACTGCGCTTTTCACCATATATTTT. Amino acids: CASHFGTALFTIYF.

The rearrangement joins TRBV19 to TRBJ2-4, with 7 bases matching TRBD2. Germline V gene data show CDR1 as LNHDA and CDR2 as SQIVND (reference sequence). The ends lost 6 bases at V and 9 bases at J; junction bases unmatched: 14. The CDR3 has 15 amino acids. This CDR3 reads CASSLRGEGLIIQYF. The CDR3 DNA sequence: TGTGCCAGTAGCCTGAGAGGGGAGGGCCTTATCATTCAGTACTTC.

In its sample, this clone was seen once. The chain joins TRBV6-2 or TRBV6-3 to TRBJ1-1, with D maybe TRBD1 (5 bases). The V end was cut by 2 bases, the J end by 3 bases, with 10 bases between. Germline CDR1 MNHEY, CDR2 SVGEGT. The CDR3 has 14 residues. CDR3 in amino acids: CASSYGREDTEAFF. DNA of the CDR3: TGTGCCAGCAGTTACGGCAGGGAGGACACTGAAGCTTTCTTT.

The J gene is TRBJ2-2, the V gene TRBV5-4; D not certain. The CDR3 length is 14 residues. CDR1 is SGHNT and CDR2 is YYREEE in the germline V gene (reference sequence). V was trimmed by 1 base and J by 3 bases, leaving 7 bases between them. Here the CDR3 DNA reads TGTGCCAGCAGCTTGTTTAGGGACACCGGGGAGCTGTTTTTT. It is translated as CASSLFRDTGELFF. Full variable domain (rest looked up from reference TRBV5-4 and TRBJ2-2): ETGVTQSPTHLIKTRGQQVTLRCSSQSGHNTVSWYQQALGQGPQFIFQYYREEENGRGNFPPRFSGLQFPNYSSELNVNALELDDSALYLCASSLFRDTGELFFGEGSRLTVL.

The J gene is TRBJ2-3, the V gene TRBV9, with D possibly matching TRBD1 (6 bases). The CDR3 is 15 amino acids. The germline V gene encodes CDR1 SGDLS and CDR2 YYNGEE. V lost 2 bases and J 1 base, leaving 11 bases between the germline ends. This chain's CDR3 is CASSVEEGGTDTQYF. The DNA for the CDR3 is TGTGCCAGCAGCGTCGAAGAGGGGGGCACAGATACGCAGTATTTT.

The chain is built from TRBV5-4 and TRBJ2-3; tentatively, D is TRBD1 (6 bases). The V end lost 6 bases, the J end lost 1 base, and 12 bases lay between the germline ends. CDR1 is SGHNT and CDR2 is YYREEE in the germline V gene (reference sequence). This CDR3 has 14 amino acids. The CDR3 region is CASTPTGRTDTQYF. CDR3 nucleotides: TGTGCCAGCACCCCGACAGGACGCACAGATACGCAGTATTTT.

The genes are TRBV19 and TRBJ2-1; TRBD2 aligns across 8 bases. The trim removed 3 bases at V and 0 bases at J, leaving 4 bases unmatched. CDR1 LNHDA and CDR2 SQIVND come from the germline V gene (reference sequence). The CDR3 runs to 16 residues. Written as DNA, the CDR3 is TGTGCCAGTAGTATTCTAGCGGGTCCCTCCTACAATGAGCAGTTCTTC. This sequence encodes CASSILAGPSYNEQFF.

This chain joins TRBV5-1 and TRBJ1-4; 7 nucleotides line up with TRBD1. Germline loops: CDR1 SGHRS, CDR2 YFSETQ. The CDR3 has 15 residues. Trimming removed 4 bases from V and 8 bases from J; junction bases left unmatched: 11. CDR3 protein: CASSDRVQNAEKLFF. CDR3 nucleotide sequence: TGCGCCAGCAGCGACAGGGTGCAGAATGCGGAAAAACTGTTTTTT.

This clone was counted a single time. The rearrangement links TRBV6-5 to TRBJ1-1, with D possibly matching TRBD1 (5 bases). This CDR3 comprises 13 residues. V was cut by 4 bases and J by 4 bases, with 10 bases left in between. CDR1 is MNHEY and CDR2 is SVGAGI in the germline V gene. CDR3 sequence (DNA): TGTGCCAGCAGTTGGGGCCCCACCACTGAAGCTTTCTTT. Its translation is CASSWGPTTEAFF.

The chain links TRBV7-2 to TRBJ1-2, with D tentatively TRBD1 (6 bases). The ends were cut back, 1 base at V and 4 bases at J, with 13 bases in the middle. The CDR3 is 15 amino acids. Germline values: CDR1 SGHTA, CDR2 FQGNSA. The CDR3 reads CASSLGPGTIYGYTF. CDR3 DNA sequence: TGTGCCAGCAGCTTAGGGCCCGGGACAATCTATGGCTACACCTTC.

The chain links TRBV6-5 to TRBJ1-1, with 7 bases aligning to TRBD1. The CDR3 totals 15 residues. V gave up 6 bases and J gave up 5 bases; unmatched junction bases: 12. The V gene's germline CDR1 is MNHEY and CDR2 SVGAGI. CDR3 region: CASSANQGVVTEAFF. The CDR3 coding sequence is TGTGCCAGCAGCGCGAATCAGGGGGTTGTGACTGAAGCTTTCTTT.

The chain uses TRBV27 and TRBJ2-2, with D possibly being TRBD2 (6 bases). The ends were cut back, 8 bases at V and 6 bases at J, with 19 bases in the middle. CDR3 length equals 15 residues. Germline assignment: CDR1 MNHEY and CDR2 SMNVEV (reference sequence). The CDR3 here is CASYSPAEGPGELFF. In DNA, the CDR3 is TGTGCCAGCTATAGCCCAGCGGAGGGACCCGGGGAGCTGTTTTTT.

This clone was seen once. The rearrangement uses TRBV4-2 and TRBJ1-1; 9 nucleotides agree with TRBD1. Germline V gene sequence: CDR1 LGHNA, CDR2 YNFKEQ. The junction had 11 bases not matched to a gene; V was cut back by 1 base and J by 11 bases. CDR3 length: 15 residues. Here the CDR3 DNA reads TGTGCCAGCAGCCAAGGGGGACAGGGTGCGTGGGGGGCTTTCTTT. This gives the protein CASSQGGQGAWGAFF.

J is TRBJ1-1 and V is TRBV29-1; no reliable D call. This CDR3 spans 13 amino acids. Trimming cost V 1 base and J 4 bases, with 10 bases left between them. CDR1 and CDR2 from the germline V gene are SQVTM and ANQGSEA. CDR3 bases: TGCAGCGTTGAAGGGGGTGTGGGCACTGAAGCTTTCTTT. Amino acid sequence: CSVEGGVGTEAFF.

J is TRBJ2-3 and V is TRBV27; D is perhaps TRBD2 (6 bases). Germline loops: CDR1 MNHEY, CDR2 SMNVEV (reference sequence). Deletions cut 5 bases from V and 2 bases from J, with 17 bases between. The CDR3 extends over 16 amino acids. Here the CDR3 reads CASSLNPGTFTDTQYF. The CDR3, as DNA: TGTGCCAGCAGTCTAAACCCCGGGACTTTCACAGATACGCAGTATTTT.

The gene calls are TRBV6-2 or TRBV6-3 and TRBJ1-2, with D tentatively TRBD1 (5 bases). Trimming pared 2 bases from V and 10 bases from J, leaving 26 bases between. The length of the CDR3 is 17 residues. Germline CDR1 MNHEY, CDR2 SVGEGT. CDR3 amino acids: CASSYRRTRIIPEPYTF. For the CDR3, the DNA is TGTGCCAGCAGTTACCGGAGGACACGGATAATCCCTGAGCCCTACACCTTC.

The CDR3 nucleotides read TGTGCCAGCAGTGGGCAGGGGATATCTGCTGGGGCCAACGTCCTGACTTTC. It specifies CASSGQGISAGANVLTF. J is TRBJ2-6 and V is TRBV6-1; D is perhaps TRBD1 (6 bases). V was shortened by 4 bases and J by 2 bases, with 15 bases between the two germline ends. The length of the CDR3 is 17 residues. Per germline, CDR1 MNHNS and CDR2 SASEGT.

This chain joins TRBV5-6 and TRBJ1-1, with a tentative D call TRBD1 (6 bases). The CDR3 covers 18 residues. Germline V lookup: CDR1 SGHDT, CDR2 YYEEEE. The ends were cut back, 4 bases at V and 1 base at J, with 23 bases in the middle. The CDR3: CASSPAAWGRGRNTEAFF. Here the CDR3 DNA reads TGTGCCAGCAGCCCAGCAGCCTGGGGGAGGGGGAGGAACACTGAAGCTTTCTTT. Using reference TRBV5-6 and TRBJ1-1 for the parts outside the CDR3, the full variable domain is DAGVTQSPTHLIKTRGQQVTLRCSPKSGHDTVSWYQQALGQGPQFIFQYYEEEERQRGNFPDRFSGHQFPNYSSELNVNALLLGDSALYLCASSPAAWGRGRNTEAFFGQGTRLTVV.

The rearrangement uses TRBV5-4 and TRBJ1-6; D is uncertain. Per germline, CDR1 SGHNT and CDR2 YYREEE (reference sequence). The CDR3 is made up of 16 amino acids. Trimming took off 0 bases at V and 8 bases at J, with 15 bases between the two ends. The CDR3 sequence: CASSLESGRYHSPLHF. The CDR3 region has the DNA TGTGCCAGCAGCTTGGAGTCAGGACGTTACCATTCACCCCTCCACTTT. The whole variable domain, filled in from reference TRBV5-4 and TRBJ1-6, reads ETGVTQSPTHLIKTRGQQVTLRCSSQSGHNTVSWYQQALGQGPQFIFQYYREEENGRGNFPPRFSGLQFPNYSSELNVNALELDDSALYLCASSLESGRYHSPLHFGNGTRLTVT.

The V and J genes are TRBV3-1 (or the pseudogene TRBV3-2) and TRBJ1-2; 8 nucleotides line up with TRBD1. This CDR3 is 16 amino acids long. J gave up 4 bases and V 1 base, and 8 bases lay outside the gene matches. CDR1 is LGHDT and CDR2 is YNNKEL in the germline V gene (reference sequence). CDR3 DNA sequence: TGTGCCAGCAGCCAAGCCCTGGGACAGGATTTCTATGGCTACACCTTC. Protein sequence: CASSQALGQDFYGYTF.

The rearrangement uses TRBV5-1 and TRBJ2-7; the D is unclear. This CDR3 has 13 residues. CDR1 SGHRS and CDR2 YFSETQ come from the germline V gene. V was pared by 5 bases and J by 5 bases, with 14 bases between. The CDR3 protein is CASRQLSGDEQYF. In nucleotides, the CDR3 is TGCGCCAGCAGGCAACTGAGTGGGGACGAGCAGTACTTC.

The chain links TRBV4-3 to TRBJ2-3; D ambiguous. The CDR3 contains 17 residues. Germline values: CDR1 LGHNA, CDR2 YSLEER. Trimming stripped 4 bases from V and 2 bases from J, with 19 bases between. CDR3: CASSPHVFGKDTDTQYF. In nucleotides, the CDR3 is TGCGCCAGCAGCCCCCATGTGTTTGGGAAGGACACAGATACGCAGTATTTT.

This chain joins TRBV6-2 or TRBV6-3 and TRBJ1-5; TRBD1 matches 7 bases. With 0 bases clipped from V and 5 bases from J, the junction kept 4 bases outside the gene matches. Germline CDR1 MNHEY, CDR2 SVGEGT. CDR3 length: 15 residues. The CDR3 sequence is CASSYSKGAYQPQHF. The CDR3 coding sequence is TGTGCCAGCAGTTACTCGAAGGGGGCGTATCAGCCCCAGCATTTT.